These T cell receptor beta chains were read from a single sample in a study of T cells in Graves' hyperthyroidism and ophthalmopathy. TCRdb reprocessed the multiplex PCR reads with MiXCR, giving one entry per CDR3 protein. This table has about 590,000 distinct CDR3 sequences, 13% to 15% appearing once. The sequenced material came from blood. The receptors were sampled from a woman under 30 with Graves' ophthalmopathy. Each CDR3 is given with its conserved first and last residue. A D gene is named only where the DNA matches it firmly. Expanded clones get a size class; other rows say once, few or many, or leave the size out.

TRBV9	NA	TRBD2	TRBJ2-7	TGTGCCAGCAGCCCCCAAACCGGGACTAGCAACGAGCAGTACTTC	CASSPQTGTSNEQYF
TRBV6-2/TRBV6-3	many	TRBD2	TRBJ2-1	TGTGCCAGCACCCCGGGGGGAATCAATGAGCAGTTCTTC	CASTPGGINEQFF
TRBV4-1	NA	TRBD2	TRBJ2-4	TGCGCCAGCAGCCCCCCGTGGGAGGGCAAAAACATTCAGTACTTC	CASSPPWEGKNIQYF
TRBV9	NA	NA	TRBJ1-2	TGTGCCAGCAGCTCGCAGGTAGCGAACTATGGCTACACCTTC	CASSSQVANYGYTF
TRBV7-9	many	TRBD1	TRBJ2-5	TGTGCCAGCAGCCCCCGGGACAGGGGATACCAAGAGACCCAGTACTTC	CASSPRDRGYQETQYF
TRBV24-1	few	NA	TRBJ2-1	TGTGCCACCAGCCGCGGGCTAGCGGTCAGGGGTGAGCAGTTCTTC	CATSRGLAVRGEQFF
TRBV7-9	NA	NA	TRBJ1-4	TGTGCCAGCAGCTTAGAGAGCAGGGAGAGGGAAAAACTGTTTTTT	CASSLESREREKLFF
TRBV7-9	many	TRBD1	TRBJ1-1	TGTGCCAGCAGCTTAGCCGACAGGGGGAACACTGAAGCTTTCTTT	CASSLADRGNTEAFF
TRBV7-9	many	NA	TRBJ1-4	TGTGCCAGCAGCTTAAGTGAAAAACTGTTTTTT	CASSLSEKLFF
TRBV5-6	NA	NA	TRBJ1-2	TGTGCCAGCAGCTTAGGTGGGGCCCGGGATCGGGGCTACACCTTC	CASSLGGARDRGYTF
TRBV24-1	NA	TRBD2	TRBJ2-3	TGTGCCACCAGTGATTTGCAGACTAGCGGGAGCCGCACAGATACGCAGTATTTT	CATSDLQTSGSRTDTQYF
TRBV5-4	NA	NA	TRBJ2-2	TGTGCCAGCAGCTTGTTCCCCGGGGAGCTGTTTTTT	CASSLFPGELFF
TRBV28	many	NA	TRBJ1-4	TGTGCCAGCAGTTCGGGTCAGGATGAAAAACTGTTTTTT	CASSSGQDEKLFF
TRBV5-1	many	NA	TRBJ2-1	TGCGCCAGCAGCTTGGATAGGGGCTCATGGGTGAATGAGCAGTTCTTC	CASSLDRGSWVNEQFF
TRBV19	NA	NA	TRBJ1-2	TGTGCCAGTAGCACCGAGGGGGGAATCCCACCTGATCGCTACACCTTC	CASSTEGGIPPDRYTF
TRBV3-1	few	NA	TRBJ2-7	TGTGCCAGCAGCCACGGGGGTTGGGTTCATCCCTACGAGCAGTACTTC	CASSHGGWVHPYEQYF
TRBV7-3	many	TRBD2	TRBJ2-1	TGTGCCAGCAGCCCGGGACTAGCGGGAGGGTACGATGAGCAGTTCTTC	CASSPGLAGGYDEQFF
TRBV12-3/TRBV12-4	many	TRBD2	TRBJ2-3	TGTGCCAGCAGTTCCCAGCGGGAGATTGGCACAGATACGCAGTATTTT	CASSSQREIGTDTQYF
TRBV29-1	NA	NA	TRBJ1-1	TGCAGCGCCTTAGGGGGGAGGAGCACTGAAGCTTTCTTT	CSALGGRSTEAFF
TRBV4-1	NA	TRBD2	TRBJ2-1	TGCGCCAGCAGCTTTCGTGGTAGCGGGAGTGGTGAGCAGTTCTTC	CASSFRGSGSGEQFF
TRBV5-5	NA	NA	TRBJ1-1	TGTGCCAGCAGCTTGTCAATGCCTAATGGGGAAGCTTTCTTT	CASSLSMPNGEAFF
TRBV12-3/TRBV12-4	few	NA	TRBJ2-2	TGTGCCAGCAGTTTAATGTTAAACACCGGGGAGCTGTTTTTT	CASSLMLNTGELFF
TRBV4-1	many	TRBD1	TRBJ2-2	TGCGCCAGCAGCCGAGGACAGGGAGTCACCGGGGAGCTGTTTTTT	CASSRGQGVTGELFF
TRBV10-3	many	TRBD1	TRBJ1-2	TGTGCCATCAGTGAACGGACAGGCTATGGCTACACCTTC	CAISERTGYGYTF
TRBV11-1	many	TRBD2	TRBJ2-7	TGTGCCAGCAGCTCGTTAGCGGGCCCCTCATACGAGCAGTACTTC	CASSSLAGPSYEQYF
TRBV5-4	NA	NA	TRBJ2-1	TGTGCCAGCAGCCGGGAGATTAATGACTACAATGAGCAGTTCTTC	CASSREINDYNEQFF
TRBV9	NA	TRBD2	TRBJ2-7	TGTGCCAGCAGCAGTAATAGCGGGGGCGAGCAGTACTTC	CASSSNSGGEQYF
TRBV6-1	NA	NA	TRBJ1-1	TGTGCCAGCAAGGACATCTTGAACACTGAAGCTTTCTTT	CASKDILNTEAFF
TRBV28	many	NA	TRBJ2-1	TGTGCCAGCAGAACAAACGTCCGAGGTGAGCAGTTCTTC	CASRTNVRGEQFF
TRBV27	many	NA	TRBJ1-6	TGTGCCAGCAACATCGGGAAAGAGAATTCACCCCTCCACTTT	CASNIGKENSPLHF
TRBV2	many	TRBD2	TRBJ2-7	TGTGCCAGCAGTGAGGTAGCGGGAGATGGGCAGTACTTC	CASSEVAGDGQYF
TRBV3-1	many	TRBD2	TRBJ2-1	TGTGCCAGCAGCCAAAGCGGGAGCGCCTACAATGAGCAGTTCTTC	CASSQSGSAYNEQFF
TRBV27	many	NA	TRBJ1-6	TGTGCCAGCAGTAGCTTGGGTACTGGCTCCTATAATTCACCCCTCCACTTT	CASSSLGTGSYNSPLHF
TRBV3-1	few	TRBD2	TRBJ2-1	TGTGCCAGCAGCCAAGCTGGACTAGCGGGAGGTAGCGGGCTCAATGAGCAGTTCTTC	CASSQAGLAGGSGLNEQFF
TRBV11-2	many	TRBD2	TRBJ2-3	TGTGCCAGCAGCTTATGGGTGACTAGCGGGTCAGATACGCAGTATTTT	CASSLWVTSGSDTQYF
TRBV28	many	TRBD1	TRBJ1-2	TGTGCCAGCAGCCCTGGACAGGTCTATGGCTACACCTTC	CASSPGQVYGYTF
TRBV27	many	NA	TRBJ2-1	TGTGCCAGCAGTTTAGGGAGTAACGGGGGAACTAACAATGAGCAGTTCTTC	CASSLGSNGGTNNEQFF
TRBV7-9	many	TRBD1	TRBJ2-1	TGTGCCAGCAGCTCCTTAACAGGGGTAAATGAGCAGTTCTTC	CASSSLTGVNEQFF
TRBV20-1	NA	NA	TRBJ1-1	TGCAGTGCAAGGGTCTCCAGGGACACTGAAGCTTTCTTT	CSARVSRDTEAFF
TRBV27	many	NA	TRBJ2-5	TGTGCCAGCAGTTTCGGGACTCCGGAGACCCAGTACTTC	CASSFGTPETQYF
TRBV7-8	many	NA	TRBJ1-2	TGTGCCAGCAGTCACAGGGTACCCCTCTTGAACTATGGCTACACCTTC	CASSHRVPLLNYGYTF
TRBV7-2	many	TRBD2	TRBJ2-7	TGTGCCAGCAGCTTAGCTTGGACTAGATACTACGAGCAGTACTTC	CASSLAWTRYYEQYF
TRBV30	few	NA	TRBJ2-7	TGTGCCTGGAGTGTCGGGGTCCCGAGCTCCTACGAGCAGTACTTC	CAWSVGVPSSYEQYF
TRBV12-3/TRBV12-4	many	NA	TRBJ2-7	TGTGCCAGCGCTAGAGAGGAAGTCTACGAGCAGTACTTC	CASAREEVYEQYF
TRBV15	many	TRBD2	TRBJ2-7	TGTGCCACCAGCAGGGGGGGGGTTCTCAACTCCTACGAGCAGTACTTC	CATSRGGVLNSYEQYF